These T cell receptor beta chains were read from a single sample in a study of cytomegalovirus exposure and HLA in healthy donors. Only in-frame clones appear in the TCRdb table, and some are missing; sequencing was by immunoSEQ multiplex PCR. The sample carries some 120,000 clones, over 60% recorded once. The sequenced sample was PBMCs. The receptors derive from a human donor in good health. CDR3s include the opening cysteine and the closing phenylalanine or tryptophan. The D gene is left open where the match is weak. The size entry is marked missing in some rows and otherwise reads once, few, many or a size class.

j_call | d_call | clone_size | v_call | cdr3_aa | cdr3_nt
TRBJ1-1 | . | . | TRBV15 | CATSRVRANKEAFF | TGTGCCACCAGCAGAGTGAGGGCGAACAAGGAAGCTTTCTTT
TRBJ2-5 | TRBD2 | . | TRBV7-2 | CASSWTSGETQYF | TGTGCCAGCAGCTGGACTAGCGGAGAGACCCAGTACTTC
TRBJ1-1 | . | . | TRBV7-8 | CASSLQGRNTEAFF | TGTGCCAGCAGCTTACAGGGAAGGAACACTGAAGCTTTCTTT
TRBJ1-4 | . | . | TRBV7-6 | CASSPTLGEWEKLFF | TGTGCCAGCAGCCCCACCCTAGGAGAATGGGAAAAACTGTTTTTT
TRBJ2-3 | . | . | TRBV18 | CASSLSGTGLDTQYF | TGTGCCAGCTCGCTTAGCGGGACAGGGCTAGATACGCAGTATTTT
TRBJ2-1 | TRBD2 | . | TRBV18 | CASSRGRGALYNEQFF | TGTGCCAGCTCACGTGGGCGGGGGGCCCTATACAATGAGCAGTTCTTC
TRBJ2-7 | TRBD1 | . | TRBV10-2 | CASNPEDRVYEQYF | TGCGCCAGCAATCCGGAGGACAGGGTGTACGAGCAGTACTTC
TRBJ1-1 | TRBD1 | . | TRBV5-6 | CASSFRGAEAFF | TGTGCCAGCAGCTTCAGGGGGGCTGAAGCTTTCTTT
TRBJ1-2 | . | . | TRBV5-4 | CASSLAGDRGYTF | TGTGCCAGCAGCCTGGCCGGAGATAGAGGCTACACCTTC
TRBJ2-3 | TRBD2 | . | TRBV5-1 | CASSASGGSTDTQYF | TGCGCCAGCAGCGCGAGCGGGGGAAGCACAGATACGCAGTATTTT
TRBJ1-6 | TRBD1 | . | TRBV6-5 | CASRTTGLNSPLHF | TGTGCCAGCAGAACGACAGGGTTGAATTCACCCCTCCACTTT
TRBJ2-5 | . | . | TRBV11-2 | CASSPGLSVETQYF | TGTGCCAGCAGCCCGGGACTCTCAGTGGAGACCCAGTACTTC
TRBJ1-5 | TRBD1 | . | TRBV27 | CASSLRRGLDQPQHF | TGTGCCAGCAGTTTACGCAGGGGGCTTGATCAGCCCCAGCATTTT
TRBJ1-2 | . | . | TRBV5-5 | CASSYRKDYGYTF | TGTGCAAGCAGCTACAGGAAGGACTATGGCTACACCTTC
TRBJ2-2 | TRBD2 | . | TRBV7-3 | CASSLAGGPNTGELFF | TGTGCCAGCAGCTTAGCGGGGGGACCGAACACCGGGGAGCTGTTTTTT
TRBJ2-3 | . | once | TRBV7-9 | CASSFEYLYF | TGTGCCAGCAGCTTTGAGTATCTGTATTTT
TRBJ2-2 | TRBD1 | . | TRBV13 | CASSLRTGDTGELFF | TGTGCCAGCAGCTTAAGGACAGGGGACACCGGGGAGCTGTTTTTT
TRBJ2-1 | . | . | TRBV7-9 | CASSLGGPYNEQFF | TGTGCCAGCAGCTTGGGGGGGCCCTACAATGAGCAGTTCTTC
TRBJ1-1 | . | . | TRBV7-3 | CASSPQMNTEAFF | TGTGCCAGCAGCCCACAAATGAACACTGAAGCTTTCTTT
TRBJ1-6 | . | . | TRBV10-2 | CASRDLRTGAGPPLHF | TGCGCCAGCAGGGACCTCAGGACGGGAGCAGGTCCACCCCTCCACTTT
TRBJ2-2 | TRBD1 | . | TRBV9 | CASSRIWPPPGQINTGELFF | TGTGCCAGCAGCCGGATCTGGCCCCCTCCGGGACAGATTAACACCGGGGAGCTGTTTTTT
TRBJ2-7 | . | . | TRBV5-1 | CASSLPTYEQYF | TGCGCCAGCAGCTTGCCCACCTACGAGCAGTACTTC
TRBJ2-7 | TRBD1 | once | TRBV5-6 | CASSSPRQGAYEQYF | TGTGCCAGCAGCTCCCCCCGACAGGGGGCCTACGAGCAGTACTTC
TRBJ2-3 | TRBD2 | . | TRBV7-9 | CASSSPGLETDTQYF | TGTGCCAGCAGCTCCCCGGGACTAGAGACAGATACGCAGTATTTT
TRBJ2-1 | . | . | TRBV19 | CASSIWASAEQFF | TGTGCCAGTAGTATTTGGGCTAGCGCTGAGCAGTTCTTC
TRBJ1-6 | . | . | TRBV2 | CASSGWRPSSYNSPLHF | TGTGCCAGCAGTGGTTGGAGGCCAAGCTCCTATAATTCACCCCTCCACTTT
TRBJ2-5 | TRBD1 | . | TRBV6-5 | CASSYPGQGQETQYF | TGTGCCAGCAGTTACCCTGGACAGGGACAAGAGACCCAGTACTTC